These T cell receptor beta chains were read from a single sample in a study of cytomegalovirus exposure and HLA in healthy donors. Produced via immunoSEQ multiplex PCR; TCRdb's table is partial and in-frame only. The data show more than 150,000 clones, 80% to 85% seen once. The source material was PBMCs. These receptors were taken from a man aged 45-65 years in good health and CMV-seronegative. Each CDR3 is given with its conserved first and last residue. The order of the fields is V gene, D gene, clone size, J gene, CDR3 DNA, CDR3 protein. The D gene is left open where the match is weak. Size is omitted from some rows. Given values are once, few, many or a class for expanded clones.

v_gene: TRBV2
d_gene: NA
abundance: once
j_gene: TRBJ1-4
CDR3nt: TGTGCCAGCAACCCCGCGCGGGGTAATGAAAAACTGTTTTTT
CDR3aa: CASNPARGNEKLFF

v_gene: TRBV6-5
d_gene: TRBD1
abundance: NA
j_gene: TRBJ2-7
CDR3nt: TGTGCCAGCAGTCGAAACAGGGGATCCTACGAGCAGTACTTC
CDR3aa: CASSRNRGSYEQYF

v_gene: TRBV11-2
d_gene: NA
abundance: NA
j_gene: TRBJ1-2
CDR3nt: TGCGTCGACGGGGGAAAAGCTAACTATGGCTACACCTTC
CDR3aa: CVDGGKANYGYTF

v_gene: TRBV6-5
d_gene: TRBD2
abundance: NA
j_gene: TRBJ2-7
CDR3nt: TGTGCCAGCAGGGGGGCTTCTAGCGGGAGTTACGAGCAGTACTTC
CDR3aa: CASRGASSGSYEQYF

v_gene: TRBV4-3
d_gene: TRBD1
abundance: NA
j_gene: TRBJ1-4
CDR3nt: TGCGCCAGCAGCCAAGCACTAGAGGGGGCCGCTAATGAAAAACTGTTTTTT
CDR3aa: CASSQALEGAANEKLFF

v_gene: TRBV28
d_gene: NA
abundance: NA
j_gene: TRBJ1-2
CDR3nt: TGTGCCAGCAGCCTCGACAGTCCCGGCTATGGCTACACCTTC
CDR3aa: CASSLDSPGYGYTF

v_gene: TRBV7-9
d_gene: TRBD1
abundance: NA
j_gene: TRBJ1-5
CDR3nt: TGTGCCAGCAGCCAGGGGGCGAAAAATCAGCCCCAGCATTTT
CDR3aa: CASSQGAKNQPQHF

v_gene: TRBV19
d_gene: NA
abundance: few
j_gene: TRBJ1-5
CDR3nt: TGTGCCAGTGCCCGGACGGGAAGCAATCAGCCCCAGCATTTT
CDR3aa: CASARTGSNQPQHF

v_gene: TRBV19
d_gene: TRBD2
abundance: NA
j_gene: TRBJ2-7
CDR3nt: TGTGCCAGTAGTATCGGGCTAGCGGGCTACGAGCAGTACTTC
CDR3aa: CASSIGLAGYEQYF

v_gene: TRBV10-3
d_gene: TRBD2
abundance: NA
j_gene: TRBJ2-3
CDR3nt: TGTGCCATCAGTGAGTCAAGGGGCGGGGGGGCCTCAGATACGCAGTATTTT
CDR3aa: CAISESRGGGASDTQYF

v_gene: TRBV19
d_gene: TRBD1
abundance: NA
j_gene: TRBJ1-1
CDR3nt: TGTGCCAGTAGTATCTGGGCACAGGGGGCGAGCACTGAAGCTTTCTTT
CDR3aa: CASSIWAQGASTEAFF

v_gene: TRBV29-1
d_gene: NA
abundance: NA
j_gene: TRBJ2-1
CDR3nt: TGCAGCGTCGCGGCCTTTCCCATGTACAATGAGCAGTTCTTC
CDR3aa: CSVAAFPMYNEQFF

v_gene: TRBV18
d_gene: NA
abundance: NA
j_gene: TRBJ1-4
CDR3nt: TGTGCCAGCTCTCCTCGGCGGAGGGAAAAACTGTTTTTT
CDR3aa: CASSPRRREKLFF

v_gene: TRBV7-2
d_gene: TRBD2
abundance: NA
j_gene: TRBJ2-1
CDR3nt: TGTGCCAGCAGCCAGAGGGCTAGCGGGTATGAGCAGTTCTTC
CDR3aa: CASSQRASGYEQFF

v_gene: TRBV7-9
d_gene: TRBD1
abundance: NA
j_gene: TRBJ1-5
CDR3nt: TGTGCCAGCAGCTTCACAGGGGGCCATCAGCCCCAGCATTTT
CDR3aa: CASSFTGGHQPQHF

v_gene: TRBV25-1
d_gene: NA
abundance: once
j_gene: TRBJ1-4
CDR3nt: TGTGCCAGCAGTGAATTTGGGGGCTTTCGAGAAAAACTGTTTTTT
CDR3aa: CASSEFGGFREKLFF

v_gene: TRBV28
d_gene: NA
abundance: few
j_gene: TRBJ1-4
CDR3nt: TGTGCCAGCAGTTTACTCCCACAGGGAGAAAAACTGTTTTTT
CDR3aa: CASSLLPQGEKLFF

v_gene: TRBV6-6
d_gene: NA
abundance: NA
j_gene: TRBJ2-1
CDR3nt: TGTGCCAGCAGGCTGATGACTAGATCGGTGAATGAGCAGTTCTTC
CDR3aa: CASRLMTRSVNEQFF

v_gene: TRBV6-5
d_gene: TRBD1
abundance: NA
j_gene: TRBJ1-2
CDR3nt: TGTGCCAGCACCATACAGAGCGGACAGGCCTATGGCTACACCTTC
CDR3aa: CASTIQSGQAYGYTF

v_gene: TRBV7-2
d_gene: NA
abundance: NA
j_gene: TRBJ2-5
CDR3nt: TGTGCCAGCAGCATTTATAGACAAGAGACCCAGTACTTC
CDR3aa: CASSIYRQETQYF

v_gene: TRBV11-3
d_gene: NA
abundance: NA
j_gene: TRBJ2-1
CDR3nt: TGTGCCAGCAGCCGTACAGAATCTAATGAGCAGTTCTTC
CDR3aa: CASSRTESNEQFF

v_gene: TRBV4-3
d_gene: TRBD2
abundance: NA
j_gene: TRBJ2-7
CDR3nt: TGCGCCAGCAGCAGACTAGCGGGAGGGAAAAACTACGAGCAGTACTTC
CDR3aa: CASSRLAGGKNYEQYF

v_gene: TRBV19
d_gene: NA
abundance: NA
j_gene: TRBJ2-3
CDR3nt: TGTGCCAGTAGTATAGCGGGGAATACGCAGTATTTT
CDR3aa: CASSIAGNTQYF

v_gene: TRBV20-1
d_gene: NA
abundance: once
j_gene: TRBJ1-3
CDR3nt: TGCAGTGGGCCGGGAGCCATATATTTT
CDR3aa: CSGPGAIYF

v_gene: TRBV5-5
d_gene: TRBD2
abundance: NA
j_gene: TRBJ2-2
CDR3nt: TGTGCCAGCAGCCTAGCGGGATCCGCCGGGGAGCTGTTTTTT
CDR3aa: CASSLAGSAGELFF

v_gene: TRBV18
d_gene: NA
abundance: NA
j_gene: TRBJ1-2
CDR3nt: TGTGCCAGCTCACCACCGGGCAGGGTTGGCTATGGCTACACCTTC
CDR3aa: CASSPPGRVGYGYTF

v_gene: TRBV27
d_gene: NA
abundance: NA
j_gene: TRBJ1-2
CDR3nt: TGTGCCAGCAGTTCGGCCCAACCGGGGGGCTACACCTTC
CDR3aa: CASSSAQPGGYTF

v_gene: TRBV6-5
d_gene: NA
abundance: few
j_gene: TRBJ1-4
CDR3nt: TGTGCCAGCACCCGGCGGAGGGCAGCGAATGAAAAACTGTTTTTT
CDR3aa: CASTRRRAANEKLFF

v_gene: TRBV25-1
d_gene: TRBD1
abundance: NA
j_gene: TRBJ2-5
CDR3nt: TGTGCCAGCAGTTCAGGACAGGCAAGGGGAGAGACCCAGTACTTC
CDR3aa: CASSSGQARGETQYF

v_gene: TRBV5-1
d_gene: NA
abundance: NA
j_gene: TRBJ1-6
CDR3nt: TGCGCCAGCAGCTTGGTATCGAGCTCCTATAATTCACCCCTCCACTTT
CDR3aa: CASSLVSSSYNSPLHF

v_gene: TRBV5-1
d_gene: NA
abundance: once
j_gene: TRBJ2-4
CDR3nt: TGCGCCAGCAGTCAGGGATTAGCCAAAAACATTCAGTACTTC
CDR3aa: CASSQGLAKNIQYF

v_gene: TRBV18
d_gene: NA
abundance: NA
j_gene: TRBJ2-5
CDR3nt: TGTGCCAGCTCACCATCGGGGCAAGAGACCCAGTACTTC
CDR3aa: CASSPSGQETQYF

v_gene: TRBV6-1
d_gene: TRBD1
abundance: NA
j_gene: TRBJ2-3
CDR3nt: TGTGCCAGCAGAGACAGGGGAAAGGGCACAGATACGCAGTATTTT
CDR3aa: CASRDRGKGTDTQYF

v_gene: TRBV7-9
d_gene: NA
abundance: NA
j_gene: TRBJ1-4
CDR3nt: TGTGCCAGCAGCCCCGACAGACTTGCAACTAATGAAAAACTGTTTTTT
CDR3aa: CASSPDRLATNEKLFF

v_gene: TRBV9
d_gene: NA
abundance: NA
j_gene: TRBJ2-2
CDR3nt: TGTGCCAGCAGCGCCGCCCCCAGGGCCCTTAACACCGGGGAGCTGTTTTTT
CDR3aa: CASSAAPRALNTGELFF

v_gene: TRBV7-9
d_gene: NA
abundance: once
j_gene: TRBJ2-5
CDR3nt: TGTGCCAGCAGCTTAGGGGCAGGGAAGGCAGAGACCCAGTACTTC
CDR3aa: CASSLGAGKAETQYF

v_gene: TRBV20-1
d_gene: TRBD2
abundance: NA
j_gene: TRBJ2-7
CDR3nt: TGCAGAGCCGGGACTAGTGACGAGCAGTACTTC
CDR3aa: CRAGTSDEQYF

v_gene: TRBV10-3
d_gene: NA
abundance: NA
j_gene: TRBJ1-1
CDR3nt: TGCTCGAAGGAGGGCAGGCGAATGAACACTGAAGCTTTCTTT
CDR3aa: CSKEGRRMNTEAFF

v_gene: TRBV29-1
d_gene: NA
abundance: NA
j_gene: TRBJ2-7
CDR3nt: TGCAGCGTTGTGGGGGGATACCCCTACGAGCAGTACTTC
CDR3aa: CSVVGGYPYEQYF

v_gene: TRBV6-6
d_gene: NA
abundance: NA
j_gene: TRBJ2-4
CDR3nt: TGTGCCAGCAGGGTCCTGGGAGGGGGAAACATTCAGTACTTC
CDR3aa: CASRVLGGGNIQYF

v_gene: TRBV13
d_gene: TRBD2
abundance: NA
j_gene: TRBJ2-7
CDR3nt: TGTGCCAGCAGCCCCAAGGGATTTACCGGGGGGTACGAGCAGTACTTC
CDR3aa: CASSPKGFTGGYEQYF

v_gene: TRBV11-2
d_gene: TRBD2
abundance: NA
j_gene: TRBJ2-1
CDR3nt: TGTGCCAGCAGCCTTTCTAGCGGGAGTCTCGATGAGCAGTTCTTC
CDR3aa: CASSLSSGSLDEQFF

v_gene: TRBV4-2
d_gene: NA
abundance: few
j_gene: TRBJ1-4
CDR3nt: TGTGCCAGCAGCCGAGAAGGGACAATCAACACTAATGAAAAACTGTTTTTT
CDR3aa: CASSREGTINTNEKLFF

v_gene: TRBV5-8
d_gene: NA
abundance: NA
j_gene: TRBJ1-4
CDR3nt: TGTGCCAGCAGCATCGGACACTCTGGAAAACTGTTTTTT
CDR3aa: CASSIGHSGKLFF

v_gene: TRBV28
d_gene: TRBD1
abundance: NA
j_gene: TRBJ2-7
CDR3nt: TGTGCCAGCAGTTTGGGGACAGGGCGGTACGAGCAGTACTTC
CDR3aa: CASSLGTGRYEQYF

v_gene: TRBV7-3
d_gene: NA
abundance: once
j_gene: TRBJ2-1
CDR3nt: TGTGCCAGCAGCTCAGCCGGGACTCCCTACAATGAGCAGTTCTTC
CDR3aa: CASSSAGTPYNEQFF

v_gene: TRBV7-8
d_gene: NA
abundance: NA
j_gene: TRBJ2-2
CDR3nt: TGTGCCAGCAGCCCCGGACAGCGAGTGAACACCGGGGAGCTGTTTTTT
CDR3aa: CASSPGQRVNTGELFF

v_gene: TRBV5-4
d_gene: TRBD2
abundance: NA
j_gene: TRBJ2-2
CDR3nt: TGTGCCAGCAGCCCTGGGGGGGCCGGGGAGCTGTTTTTT
CDR3aa: CASSPGGAGELFF

v_gene: TRBV13
d_gene: NA
abundance: NA
j_gene: TRBJ2-1
CDR3nt: TGTGCCAGCAGCAGAAAGAGACAATACAATGAGCAGTTCTTC
CDR3aa: CASSRKRQYNEQFF

v_gene: TRBV4-2
d_gene: TRBD1
abundance: NA
j_gene: TRBJ2-1
CDR3nt: TGTGCCAGCAGCCAAGAAACAGGGGGGTCCAATGAGCAGTTCTTC
CDR3aa: CASSQETGGSNEQFF

v_gene: TRBV28
d_gene: NA
abundance: NA
j_gene: TRBJ2-7
CDR3nt: TGTGCCAGCAGTCCGTCGTCGGGAGATAGGTCCCACGAGCAGTACTTC
CDR3aa: CASSPSSGDRSHEQYF

v_gene: TRBV29-1
d_gene: NA
abundance: NA
j_gene: TRBJ2-7
CDR3nt: TGCAGCGTAGCCTCTGGAGGCGAGCAGTACTTC
CDR3aa: CSVASGGEQYF